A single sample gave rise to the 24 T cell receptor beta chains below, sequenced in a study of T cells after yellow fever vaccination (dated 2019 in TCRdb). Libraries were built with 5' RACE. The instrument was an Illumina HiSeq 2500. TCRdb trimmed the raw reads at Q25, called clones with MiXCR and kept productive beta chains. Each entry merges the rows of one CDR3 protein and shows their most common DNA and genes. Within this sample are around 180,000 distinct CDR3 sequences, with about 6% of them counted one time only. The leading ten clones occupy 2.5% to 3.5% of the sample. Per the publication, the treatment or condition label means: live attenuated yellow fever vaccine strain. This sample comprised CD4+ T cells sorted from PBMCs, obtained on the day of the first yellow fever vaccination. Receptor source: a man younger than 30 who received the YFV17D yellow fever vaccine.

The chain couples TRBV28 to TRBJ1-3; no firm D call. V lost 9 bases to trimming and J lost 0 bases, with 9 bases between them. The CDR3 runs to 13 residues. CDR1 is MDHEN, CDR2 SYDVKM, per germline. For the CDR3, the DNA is TGTGCCAGTAGGAGGGTCTCTGGAAACACCATATATTTT. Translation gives CASRRVSGNTIYF.

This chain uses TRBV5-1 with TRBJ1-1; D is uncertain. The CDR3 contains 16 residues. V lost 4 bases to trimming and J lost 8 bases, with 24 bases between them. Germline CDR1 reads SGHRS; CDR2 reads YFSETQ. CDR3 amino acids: CASSPTPGVVAGEAFF. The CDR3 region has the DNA TGCGCCAGCAGCCCGACGCCTGGCGTAGTAGCGGGAGAAGCTTTCTTT.

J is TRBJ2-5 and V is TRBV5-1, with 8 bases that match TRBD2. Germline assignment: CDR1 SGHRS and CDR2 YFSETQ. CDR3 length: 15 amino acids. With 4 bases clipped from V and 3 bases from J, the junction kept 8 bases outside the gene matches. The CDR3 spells CASSPQGGGKETQYF. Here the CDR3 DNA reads TGCGCCAGCAGCCCCCAGGGCGGGGGGAAAGAGACCCAGTACTTC.

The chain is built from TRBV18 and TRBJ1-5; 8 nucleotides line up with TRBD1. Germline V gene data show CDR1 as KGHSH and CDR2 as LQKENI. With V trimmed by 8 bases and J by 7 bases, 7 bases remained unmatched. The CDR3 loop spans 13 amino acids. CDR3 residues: CASRETGEQPQHF. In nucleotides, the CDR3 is TGTGCCAGCCGTGAGACAGGGGAACAGCCCCAGCATTTT.

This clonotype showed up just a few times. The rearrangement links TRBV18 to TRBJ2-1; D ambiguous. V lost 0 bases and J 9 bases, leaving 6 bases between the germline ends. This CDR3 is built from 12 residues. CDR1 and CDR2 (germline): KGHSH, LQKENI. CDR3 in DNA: TGTGCCAGCTCACCACCAAGTACTGAGCAGTTCTTC. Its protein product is CASSPPSTEQFF.

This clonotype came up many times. CDR3: CASSKFNGAEQFF. CDR3 DNA sequence: TGCGCCAGCAGCAAGTTTAACGGGGCCGAGCAGTTCTTC. V usage is TRBV5-1 and J usage is TRBJ2-1; D assignment may be TRBD1 or TRBD2 (5 bases each). This CDR3 spans 13 amino acids. Per the germline V gene, CDR1 is SGHRS and CDR2 is YFSETQ. V shed 4 bases and J shed 10 bases, with 15 bases lying between them.

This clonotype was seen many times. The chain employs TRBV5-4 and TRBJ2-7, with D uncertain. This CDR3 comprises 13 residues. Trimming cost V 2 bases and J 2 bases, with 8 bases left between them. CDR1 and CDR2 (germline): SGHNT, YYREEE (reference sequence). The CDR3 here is CASSLRDAYEQYF. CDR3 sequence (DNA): TGTGCCAGCAGCTTACGAGACGCCTACGAGCAGTACTTC.

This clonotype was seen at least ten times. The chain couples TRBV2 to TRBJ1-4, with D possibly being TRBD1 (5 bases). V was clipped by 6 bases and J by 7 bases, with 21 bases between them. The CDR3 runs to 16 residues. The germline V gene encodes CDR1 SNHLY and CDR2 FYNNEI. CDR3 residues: CASRGLRSSRAEKLFF. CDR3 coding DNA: TGTGCCAGCAGAGGTTTGCGGTCGAGCAGGGCTGAAAAACTGTTTTTT.

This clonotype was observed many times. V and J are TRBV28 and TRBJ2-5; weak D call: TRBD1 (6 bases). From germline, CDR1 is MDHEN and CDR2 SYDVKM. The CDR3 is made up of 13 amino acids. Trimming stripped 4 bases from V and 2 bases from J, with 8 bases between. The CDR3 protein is CASSSGQQETQYF. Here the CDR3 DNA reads TGTGCCAGCAGTTCCGGACAGCAAGAGACCCAGTACTTC.

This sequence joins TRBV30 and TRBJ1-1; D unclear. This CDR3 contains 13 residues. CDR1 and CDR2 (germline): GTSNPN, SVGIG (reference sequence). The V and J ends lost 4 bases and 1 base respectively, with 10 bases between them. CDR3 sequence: CAWIKEGNTEAFF. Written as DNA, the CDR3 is TGTGCCTGGATAAAGGAGGGGAACACTGAAGCTTTCTTT.

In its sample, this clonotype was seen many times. CDR3 loop: CASSSGGDLHF. CDR3 nucleotide sequence: TGTGCCAGCAGTTCCGGGGGCGACCTCCACTTT. The gene calls are TRBV6-5 and TRBJ1-6, with TRBD1 as a possible D gene (6 bases). Trimming took 4 bases from V and 15 from J, leaving 10 bases between them. Germline V gives CDR1 MNHEY, CDR2 SVGAGI. This CDR3 spans 11 amino acids.

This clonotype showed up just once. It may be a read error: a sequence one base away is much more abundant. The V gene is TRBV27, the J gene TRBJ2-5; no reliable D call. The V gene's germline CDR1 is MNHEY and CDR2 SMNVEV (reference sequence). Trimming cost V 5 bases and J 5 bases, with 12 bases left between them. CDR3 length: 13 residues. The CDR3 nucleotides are TGTGCCAGCAGTCATAGTAAAATGGAGACCCAGTACTTC. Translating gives CASSHSKMETQYF.

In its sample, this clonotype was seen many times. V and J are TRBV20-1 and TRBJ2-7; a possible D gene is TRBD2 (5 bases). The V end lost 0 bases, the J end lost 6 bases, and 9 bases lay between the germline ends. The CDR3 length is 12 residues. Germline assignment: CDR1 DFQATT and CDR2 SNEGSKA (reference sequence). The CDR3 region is CSARDHGGEQYF. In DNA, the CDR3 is TGCAGTGCTAGAGATCACGGAGGCGAGCAGTACTTC.

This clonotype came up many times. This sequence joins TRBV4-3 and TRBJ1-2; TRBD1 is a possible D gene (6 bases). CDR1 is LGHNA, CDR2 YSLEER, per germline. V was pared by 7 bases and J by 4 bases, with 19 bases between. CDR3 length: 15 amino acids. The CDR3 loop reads CASTRQAGDSYGYTF. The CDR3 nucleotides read TGCGCCAGCACCCGGCAGGCAGGGGACTCCTATGGCTACACCTTC.

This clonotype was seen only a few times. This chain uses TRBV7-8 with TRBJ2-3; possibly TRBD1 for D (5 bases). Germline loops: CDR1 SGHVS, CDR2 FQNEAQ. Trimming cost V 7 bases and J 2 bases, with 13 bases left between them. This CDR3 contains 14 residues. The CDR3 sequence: CASTHRFLTDTQYF. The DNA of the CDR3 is TGTGCCAGCACCCACAGGTTTCTCACAGATACGCAGTATTTT.

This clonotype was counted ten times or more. DNA of the CDR3: TGCGCCAGCAGCTCCATGGGACTTGCTAGAGATGAGCAGTTCTTC. Amino acids: CASSSMGLARDEQFF. The chain is built from TRBV5-1 and TRBJ2-1, with D maybe TRBD2 (6 bases). The CDR3 covers 15 residues. V lost 3 bases and J lost 8, with 18 bases in between. Germline-derived CDR1 and CDR2 are SGHRS and YFSETQ.

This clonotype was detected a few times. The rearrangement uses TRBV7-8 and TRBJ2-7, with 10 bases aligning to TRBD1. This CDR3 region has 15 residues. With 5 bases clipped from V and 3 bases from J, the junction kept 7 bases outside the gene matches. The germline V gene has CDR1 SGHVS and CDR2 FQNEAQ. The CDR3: CASSPRTGGGYEQYV. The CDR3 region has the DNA TGTGCCAGCAGCCCCCGGACAGGGGGAGGCTACGAGCAGTACGTC.

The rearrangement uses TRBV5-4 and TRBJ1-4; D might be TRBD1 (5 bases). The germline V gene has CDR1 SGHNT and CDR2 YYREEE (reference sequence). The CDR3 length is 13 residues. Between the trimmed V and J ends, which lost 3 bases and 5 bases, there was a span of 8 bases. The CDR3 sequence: CASSSRQNEKLFF. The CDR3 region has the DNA TGTGCCAGCAGCTCCAGACAGAATGAAAAACTGTTTTTT.

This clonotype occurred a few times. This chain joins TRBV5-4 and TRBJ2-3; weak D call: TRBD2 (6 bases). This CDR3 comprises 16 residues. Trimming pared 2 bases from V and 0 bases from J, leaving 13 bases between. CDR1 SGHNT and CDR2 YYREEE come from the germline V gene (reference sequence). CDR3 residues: CASSLPGDSSTDTQYF. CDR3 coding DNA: TGTGCCAGCAGCTTACCGGGAGACTCTAGCACAGATACGCAGTATTTT.

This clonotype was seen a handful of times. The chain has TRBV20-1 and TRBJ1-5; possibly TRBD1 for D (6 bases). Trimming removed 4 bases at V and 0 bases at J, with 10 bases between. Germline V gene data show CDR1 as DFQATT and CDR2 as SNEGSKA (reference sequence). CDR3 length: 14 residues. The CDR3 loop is CSAIRGNSNQPQHF. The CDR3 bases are TGCAGTGCTATAAGGGGGAATAGCAATCAGCCCCAGCATTTT.

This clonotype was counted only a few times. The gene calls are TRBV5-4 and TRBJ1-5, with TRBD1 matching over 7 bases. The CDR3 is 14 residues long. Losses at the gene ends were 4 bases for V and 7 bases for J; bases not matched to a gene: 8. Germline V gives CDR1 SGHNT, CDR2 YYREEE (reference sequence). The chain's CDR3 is CASSEGGAWQPQHF. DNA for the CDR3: TGTGCCAGCAGCGAAGGGGGCGCGTGGCAGCCCCAGCATTTT.

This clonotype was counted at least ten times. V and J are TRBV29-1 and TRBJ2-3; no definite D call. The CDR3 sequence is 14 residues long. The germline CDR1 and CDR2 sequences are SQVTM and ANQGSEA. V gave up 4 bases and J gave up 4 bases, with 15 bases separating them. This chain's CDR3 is CSVGPPLWADTQYF. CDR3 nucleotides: TGCAGCGTTGGACCCCCACTGTGGGCAGATACGCAGTATTTT.

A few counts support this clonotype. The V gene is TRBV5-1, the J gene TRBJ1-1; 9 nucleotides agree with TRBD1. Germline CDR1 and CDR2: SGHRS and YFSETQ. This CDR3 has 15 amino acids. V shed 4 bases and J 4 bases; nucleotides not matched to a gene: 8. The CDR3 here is CASSRLTGGSTEAFF. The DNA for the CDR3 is TGCGCCAGCAGCAGATTAACAGGGGGCAGCACTGAAGCTTTCTTT.

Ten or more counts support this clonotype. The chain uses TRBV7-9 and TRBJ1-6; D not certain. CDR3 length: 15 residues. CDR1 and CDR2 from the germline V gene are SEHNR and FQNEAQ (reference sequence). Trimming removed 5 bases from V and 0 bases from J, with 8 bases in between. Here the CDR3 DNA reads TGTGCCAGCAGCCGGGATCGCTCCTATAATTCACCCCTCCACTTT. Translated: CASSRDRSYNSPLHF.